These 30 T cell receptor beta chains originate from one sample sequenced in a study of T cell responses to AZD1222 COVID-19 vaccine. The method was immunoSEQ multiplex PCR; TCRdb's version includes in-frame clones alone and lacks a portion of them. The repertoire consists of over 120,000 clones, with approximately 90% occurring once and the leading ten covering more than 3.5%. The sample consisted of peripheral blood, taken on day 0 of AZD1222 vaccination. These receptor sequences come from an adult in good health.

The gene calls are TRBV24-1 and TRBJ2-1; no firm D call. The ends were cut back, 1 base at V and 3 bases at J, with 21 bases in the middle. Germline-derived CDR1 and CDR2 are KGHDR and SFDVKD. The CDR3 is 19 residues long. The CDR3 sequence: CATSDFAASAKSGYNEQFF. DNA for the CDR3: TGTGCCACCAGTGATTTTGCTGCGAGTGCGAAATCAGGCTACAATGAGCAGTTCTTC.

The chain recombines TRBV30 with TRBJ1-2; 7 positions match TRBD1. CDR3 length: 13 residues. V trimming: 4 bases; J trimming: 6 bases; junction bases outside the gene matches: 8. Germline V gene sequence: CDR1 GTSNPN, CDR2 SVGIG (reference sequence). The DNA of the CDR3 is TGTGCCTGGACCCGGAGACAGGGAGATGGCTACACCTTC. Translated: CAWTRRQGDGYTF.

The chain joins TRBV18 to TRBJ2-5; D is perhaps TRBD1 or TRBD2 (5 bases each). The germline gives CDR1 KGHSH, CDR2 LQKENI. Trimming removed 4 bases from V and 5 bases from J, with 17 bases in between. The CDR3 spans 15 residues. The CDR3 sequence is CASSQEGWSRETQYF. Written as DNA, the CDR3 is TGTGCCAGCTCACAAGAGGGGTGGTCAAGGGAGACCCAGTACTTC.

V and J are TRBV6-5 and TRBJ2-1; D is uncertain. Germline assignment: CDR1 MNHEY and CDR2 SVGAGI. V dropped 5 bases and J dropped 0 bases, with 11 bases sitting between them. The CDR3 has 15 amino acids. Here the CDR3 DNA reads TGTGCCAGCAGTATTGACCTGAGCTCCTACAATGAGCAGTTCTTC. Translation: CASSIDLSSYNEQFF.

The rearrangement joins TRBV2 to TRBJ1-5; TRBD1 matches 10 bases. This CDR3 contains 14 residues. CDR1 and CDR2 (germline): SNHLY, FYNNEI. Trimming cost V 4 bases and J 4 bases; bases outside gene matches: 1. The CDR3 nucleotides are TGTGCCAGCAGTGGACAGGGGGCGAATCAGCCCCAGCATTTT. Its translation is CASSGQGANQPQHF.

The chain employs TRBV9 and TRBJ2-3; 7 bases are a match to TRBD2. Germline V gene sequence: CDR1 SGDLS, CDR2 YYNGEE. V dropped 2 bases and J dropped 3; count of bases not matched to a gene: 9. This CDR3 has 16 residues. The CDR3 loop reads CASSVRGRDGTDTQYF. The CDR3 DNA reads TGTGCCAGCAGCGTCCGCGGGAGAGACGGGACAGATACGCAGTATTTT. Based on the CDR3 plus reference TRBV9 and TRBJ2-3, the full variable domain is DSGVTQTPKHLITATGQRVTLRCSPRSGDLSVYWYQQSLDQGLQFLIQYYNGEERAKGNILERFSAQQFPDLHSELNLSSLELGDSALYFCASSVRGRDGTDTQYFGPGTRLTVL.

This clone was observed a single time. The chain carries TRBV7-2 and TRBJ2-5; 7 bases align to TRBD2. Germline CDR1 and CDR2: SGHTA and FQGNSA. V shed 0 bases and J 4 bases; nucleotides not matched to a gene: 5. CDR3 length equals 15 residues. CDR3 in DNA: TGTGCCAGCAGCTTAGCAGCGGCGGGAGTAGAGACCCAGTACTTC. The encoded protein is CASSLAAAGVETQYF.

This clone was observed a single time. The rearrangement links TRBV6-1 to TRBJ1-2; possible D gene TRBD1, 5 bases. The CDR3 length is 15 residues. V dropped 2 bases and J dropped 4 bases, with 14 bases sitting between them. Germline CDR1 MNHNS, CDR2 SASEGT. CDR3 coding DNA: TGTGCCAGCAGTGAAAGAGGGGAAAGAGGCTATGGCTACACCTTC. This encodes CASSERGERGYGYTF.

The table lists this clone with a few counts. The rearrangement uses TRBV5-6 and TRBJ1-3; D is ambiguous. Trimming stripped 4 bases from V and 4 bases from J, with 9 bases between. Germline V gene data show CDR1 as SGHDT and CDR2 as YYEEEE. This CDR3 is 13 amino acids long. The CDR3 DNA reads TGTGCCAGCAGCACCTCGGGCGGAAACACCATATATTTT. Protein product: CASSTSGGNTIYF.

The rearrangement joins TRBV28 to TRBJ1-2; D unresolved. Germline V CDR1 and CDR2: MDHEN, SYDVKM. Between the trimmed V and J ends, which lost 8 bases and 4 bases, there was a span of 11 bases. The CDR3 has 12 amino acids. CDR3 region: CASWAGVYGYTF. In DNA, the CDR3 is TGTGCCAGCTGGGCAGGAGTCTATGGCTACACCTTC.

V usage is TRBV9 and J usage is TRBJ1-3; the D is unclear. The ends were cut back, 2 bases at V and 2 bases at J, with 8 bases in the middle. The V gene's germline CDR1 is SGDLS and CDR2 YYNGEE. The CDR3 contains 14 residues. The CDR3 loop is CASSVRATGNTIYF. The CDR3, as DNA: TGTGCCAGCAGCGTCCGGGCCACTGGAAACACCATATATTTT.

V usage is TRBV6-1 and J usage is TRBJ1-4, with unresolved D. The germline gives CDR1 MNHNS, CDR2 SASEGT. Trimming cost V 2 bases and J 4 bases, with 14 bases left between them. CDR3 length: 16 residues. The CDR3 here is CASSELGAAVNEKLFF. The CDR3 coding sequence is TGTGCCAGCAGTGAACTTGGCGCGGCGGTTAATGAAAAACTGTTTTTT.

In its sample, this clone was seen a few times. The genes are TRBV11-3 and TRBJ2-7; D may be TRBD1 or TRBD2 (5 bases each). The CDR3 is 14 amino acids. The V and J ends lost 5 bases and 3 bases respectively, with 14 bases between them. Germline V CDR1 and CDR2: SGHNT, YENEEA. CDR3 coding DNA: TGTGCCAGCAGCCCCCGGGGCAGCCTCTACGAGCAGTACTTC. This codes for CASSPRGSLYEQYF.

V usage is TRBV6-4 and J usage is TRBJ2-3; tentatively, D is TRBD2 (5 bases). CDR1 and CDR2 from the germline V gene are MRHNA and SNTAGT. CDR3 size: 14 residues. V was shortened by 4 bases and J by 4 bases, with 12 bases between the two germline ends. The CDR3 nucleotides read TGTGCCAGCAGTGTGAGGGCGGAATCAGATACGCAGTATTTT. Its protein is CASSVRAESDTQYF.

In DNA, the CDR3 is TGTGCCAGTAGGAGGGACACCTGGGAGACCCAGTACTTC. The encoded protein is CASRRDTWETQYF. The chain joins TRBV19 to TRBJ2-5; possibly TRBD1 for D (6 bases). V was clipped by 6 bases and J by 5 bases, with 13 bases between them. This CDR3 contains 13 residues. Germline loops: CDR1 LNHDA, CDR2 SQIVND (reference sequence).

The chain employs TRBV6-5 and TRBJ1-1, with D possibly being TRBD1 (5 bases). Trimming removed 0 bases from V and 4 bases from J, with 12 bases in between. The CDR3 has 15 amino acids. Germline values: CDR1 MNHEY, CDR2 SVGAGI. CDR3 sequence: CASSYSGVRVTEAFF. The CDR3 coding sequence is TGTGCCAGCAGTTACTCGGGGGTGAGGGTCACTGAAGCTTTCTTT.

The chain is built from TRBV27 and TRBJ2-2; TRBD2 matches at 11 bases. There are 15 residues in the CDR3. The germline V gene has CDR1 MNHEY and CDR2 SMNVEV (reference sequence). V lost 3 bases to trimming and J lost 5 bases; unmatched junction nucleotides: 2. CDR3 nucleotides: TGTGCCAGCAGTTTCGGGACTAGCGGTACCGGGGAGCTGTTTTTT. It translates to CASSFGTSGTGELFF.

The chain employs TRBV30 and TRBJ2-1, with unresolved D. The CDR3 has 14 amino acids. V lost 0 bases and J lost 7, with 13 bases in between. Per germline, CDR1 GTSNPN and CDR2 SVGIG (reference sequence). The CDR3, as DNA: TGTGCCTGGAGTGTAGGGTTGCCTCGGAATGAGCAGTTCTTC. It yields the protein CAWSVGLPRNEQFF.

The chain has TRBV27 and TRBJ2-2; 10 bases map to TRBD2. The J segment lost 3 bases and the V segment lost 5 bases, leaving 3 bases of the junction unmatched. The CDR3 sequence is 15 residues long. Germline V gene lookup returns CDR1 MNHEY and CDR2 SMNVEV (reference sequence). The CDR3 region is CASSLAGDYTGELFF. In nucleotides, the CDR3 is TGTGCCAGCAGTCTAGCGGGAGATTACACCGGGGAGCTGTTTTTT.

This chain connects TRBV14 to TRBJ2-7; D call uncertain. Germline loops: CDR1 SGHDN, CDR2 FVKESK. The CDR3 extends over 14 amino acids. V lost 1 base, J lost 8 bases, and 15 bases lay in between. CDR3 sequence (DNA): TGTGCCAGCAGCCAAGTCGTCCAAGCTACGCAGCAGTACTTC. Translation gives CASSQVVQATQQYF.

The chain joins TRBV11-2 to TRBJ2-7, with 7 bases matching TRBD2. V gave up 5 bases and J gave up 0 bases; unmatched junction bases: 7. Germline V CDR1 and CDR2: SGHAT, FQNNGV. This CDR3 has 15 amino acids. CDR3 protein: CASSVLATSSYEQYF. As DNA, the CDR3 is TGTGCCAGCAGCGTACTAGCGACGAGCTCCTACGAGCAGTACTTC.

The sample holds a few counts of this clone. The chain combines TRBV6-5 with TRBJ1-2; D possibly corresponds to TRBD1 (6 bases). The CDR3 runs 13 residues. Trimming removed 0 bases from V and 6 bases from J, with 8 bases in between. CDR1 and CDR2 from the germline V gene are MNHEY and SVGAGI. CDR3 nucleotides: TGTGCCAGCAGTTACTCAAACAGGGATGGCTACACCTTC. Translating gives CASSYSNRDGYTF.

This clone was detected once. V usage is TRBV4-2 and J usage is TRBJ2-1; 8 bases map to TRBD1. Germline-derived CDR1 and CDR2 are LGHNA and YNFKEQ. The V and J ends lost 0 bases and 1 base, in that order; junction bases with no gene match: 8. The CDR3 covers 18 residues. CDR3 in amino acids: CASSQDPGGLGSYNEQFF. For the CDR3, the DNA is TGTGCCAGCAGCCAAGATCCAGGGGGCCTTGGGTCCTACAATGAGCAGTTCTTC.

The chain couples TRBV27 to TRBJ1-5; 9 nucleotides match TRBD1. This CDR3 region has 15 residues. CDR1 MNHEY and CDR2 SMNVEV come from the germline V gene (reference sequence). The V gene end was trimmed by 5 bases and the J gene end by 2 bases; junction bases not matched to a gene: 4. CDR3 coding DNA: TGTGCCAGCAGTAAATGGACAGGGGGCAATCAGCCCCAGCATTTT. Protein product: CASSKWTGGNQPQHF.

The V gene is TRBV4-1, the J gene TRBJ2-7; 11 nucleotides line up with TRBD2. Losses at the gene ends were 6 bases for V and 2 bases for J; bases not matched to a gene: 3. This CDR3 spans 14 amino acids. Per germline, CDR1 MGHRA and CDR2 YSYEKL. The DNA of the CDR3 is TGCGCCAGCAGTTTACTAGCGGGGGCCTACGAGCAGTACTTC. Translation gives CASSLLAGAYEQYF.

The chain uses TRBV11-3 and TRBJ2-1; no clear D gene. CDR1 is SGHNT, CDR2 YENEEA, per germline. V was shortened by 1 base and J by 4 bases, with 11 bases between the two germline ends. The CDR3 is 15 residues long. The CDR3 sequence: CASSLGGVSYNEQFF. The CDR3 DNA reads TGTGCCAGCAGCTTAGGTGGGGTCTCGTACAATGAGCAGTTCTTC.

CDR3 residues: CASSFPGPSDYEQYF. CDR3 nucleotide sequence: TGTGCCAGCAGTTTTCCGGGACCATCGGACTACGAGCAGTACTTC. The gene calls are TRBV28 and TRBJ2-7; D could derive from TRBD1 or TRBD2 (5 bases each). The CDR3 spans 15 residues. With 3 bases removed from V and 3 bases from J, the gap between germline ends came to 15 bases. Germline assignment: CDR1 MDHEN and CDR2 SYDVKM.

This chain links TRBV6-5 with TRBJ1-2, with 8 bases identical to TRBD1. The trim removed 4 bases at V and 8 bases at J, leaving 12 bases unmatched. Germline V gene data show CDR1 as MNHEY and CDR2 as SVGAGI. The CDR3 is 15 residues long. CDR3 region: CASSSGGQGFRGYTF. The DNA of the CDR3 is TGTGCCAGCAGTTCGGGTGGACAGGGATTTCGAGGCTACACCTTC.

This chain connects TRBV28 to TRBJ2-7; D perhaps matches TRBD2 (6 bases). This CDR3 is built from 18 residues. From germline, CDR1 is MDHEN and CDR2 SYDVKM. With 6 bases removed from V and 2 bases from J, the gap between germline ends came to 26 bases. DNA for the CDR3: TGTGCCAGCAGCCCCGATCGGGGGATGGTAGCGCCCCCCTACGAGCAGTACTTC. It yields the protein CASSPDRGMVAPPYEQYF.

The chain uses TRBV7-6 and TRBJ1-6; 8 bases are shared with TRBD1. Losses at the gene ends were 1 base for V and 7 bases for J; bases not matched to a gene: 6. CDR1 is SGHVS, CDR2 FNYEAQ, per germline. The CDR3 sequence is 16 residues long. In nucleotides, the CDR3 is TGTGCCAGCAGCTTAGGCGGACAGGGACTGAATTCACCCCTCCACTTT. Its protein product is CASSLGGQGLNSPLHF.